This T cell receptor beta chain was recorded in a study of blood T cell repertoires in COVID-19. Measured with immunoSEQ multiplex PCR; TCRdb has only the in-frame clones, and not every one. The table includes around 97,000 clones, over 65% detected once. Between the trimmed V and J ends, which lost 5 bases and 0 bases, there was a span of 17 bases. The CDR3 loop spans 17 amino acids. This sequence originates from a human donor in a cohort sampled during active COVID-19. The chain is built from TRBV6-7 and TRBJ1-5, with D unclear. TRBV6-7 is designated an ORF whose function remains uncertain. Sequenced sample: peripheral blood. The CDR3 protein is CASSLSRRGYSNQPQHF. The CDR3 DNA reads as TGTGCCAGCAGTCTATCACGGCGGGGTTATAGCAATCAGCCCCAGCATTTT.